The rows below give T cell receptor beta chains drawn from one sample of a study of T cells in Graves' hyperthyroidism and ophthalmopathy. From the multiplex PCR reads, TCRdb called clonotypes with MiXCR, one entry per CDR3 protein. The repertoire holds hundreds of thousands of distinct CDR3 sequences, with over 15% as singletons. Material: blood. The receptor source for this set is a young woman with Graves' hyperthyroidism. Both conserved end residues are part of each CDR3. Fields, in order: D gene, clone size, J gene, V gene, CDR3 protein, CDR3 DNA. The D gene is left open where the match is weak. A row's size may be missing; if present it is once, few, many or a size class.

D: TRBD1; size: .; J: TRBJ2-7; V: TRBV19; CDR3: CASTTSGGQTYEQYF; DNA: TGTGCCAGTACCACCTCTGGGGGACAGACCTACGAGCAGTACTTC
D: TRBD1; size: .; J: TRBJ2-2; V: TRBV5-1; CDR3: CASSLVTGGSGDLFF; DNA: TGCGCCAGCAGCTTGGTAACAGGGGGCTCCGGGGATCTGTTTTTT
D: .; size: many; J: TRBJ1-5; V: TRBV30; CDR3: CAWSRTGTGGNQPQHF; DNA: TGTGCCTGGAGCCGAACCGGGACTGGAGGGAATCAGCCCCAGCATTTT
D: TRBD1; size: .; J: TRBJ1-2; V: TRBV20-1; CDR3: CSASGGDRGIRYGYTF; DNA: TGCAGTGCTAGTGGGGGGGACAGGGGGATTCGGTATGGCTACACCTTC
D: TRBD1; size: many; J: TRBJ2-2; V: TRBV12-3/TRBV12-4; CDR3: CASSLDRVGELFF; DNA: TGTGCCAGCAGTCTAGACAGGGTCGGGGAGCTGTTTTTT
D: .; size: .; J: TRBJ2-7; V: TRBV12-3/TRBV12-4; CDR3: CASSLVQGGYEQYF; DNA: TGTGCCAGCAGTTTGGTCCAGGGGGGCTACGAGCAGTACTTC
D: .; size: many; J: TRBJ1-2; V: TRBV6-1; CDR3: CASSEALFRDAGYGYTF; DNA: TGTGCCAGCAGTGAAGCGCTTTTTCGGGACGCTGGCTATGGCTACACCTTC
D: .; size: many; J: TRBJ1-5; V: TRBV12-3/TRBV12-4; CDR3: CASSWYFNQPQHF; DNA: TGTGCCAGCAGTTGGTATTTCAATCAGCCCCAGCATTTT
D: TRBD1; size: .; J: TRBJ2-6; V: TRBV12-3/TRBV12-4; CDR3: CASRRQGSSGANVLTF; DNA: TGTGCCAGCAGGCGACAGGGGAGCTCTGGGGCCAACGTCCTGACTTTC
D: .; size: .; J: TRBJ2-7; V: TRBV4-1; CDR3: CAPACWYEQYF; DNA: TGCGCCCCGGCTTGTTGGTACGAGCAGTACTTC
D: .; size: many; J: TRBJ1-1; V: TRBV28; CDR3: CASSLPPPLEAFF; DNA: TGTGCCAGCAGCCTCCCCCCGCCCCTTGAAGCTTTCTTT
D: TRBD1; size: many; J: TRBJ1-2; V: TRBV20-1; CDR3: CSARGQGSNYGYTF; DNA: TGCAGTGCTAGAGGACAGGGGTCCAACTATGGCTACACCTTC
D: TRBD1; size: few; J: TRBJ1-3; V: TRBV7-3; CDR3: CASSRGPVPTGNTIYF; DNA: TGTGCCAGCAGTAGGGGGCCTGTACCAACTGGAAACACCATATATTTT
D: .; size: few; J: TRBJ1-6; V: TRBV20-1; CDR3: CSARDAGGSNSPLHF; DNA: TGCAGTGCTAGAGACGCAGGCGGGAGTAATTCACCCCTCCACTTT
D: .; size: .; J: TRBJ2-2; V: TRBV20-1; CDR3: CSARNWGGNTGELFF; DNA: TGCAGTGCTAGAAATTGGGGAGGCAACACCGGGGAGCTGTTTTTT
D: TRBD2; size: many; J: TRBJ2-3; V: TRBV24-1; CDR3: CATSDSMWSGGGPDTQYF; DNA: TGTGCCACCAGTGATTCGATGTGGAGCGGGGGGGGCCCAGATACGCAGTATTTT